The present T cell receptor beta chain was sequenced within a study of regulatory T cells in long-lasting Graves disease. In this sample, this clonotype turned up many times. What it recognizes is unknown. Construction of TCR beta libraries relied on iRepertoire HTBI primers and on Arm-PCR targeting CDR3 regions. TCRdb re-called the multiplex PCR reads with MiXCR, one entry per CDR3 protein. The data hold 300,000 or so distinct CDR3 sequences, with around a fifth observed a single time. This CDR3 comprises 13 residues. Germline V gene lookup returns CDR1 MNHEY and CDR2 SVGAGI. Trimming removed 0 bases at V and 7 bases at J, with 9 bases between. Study-level results: Persistent disease exhibited a predilection for TRBV28, TRBJ1-2 and TRBJ2-5. Peripheral blood was the sole material, not thyroid tissue. Persistent cases of Graves' showed reduced TCR diversity relative to newly diagnosed patients.

The sample's time point: persistent/refractory GD, antithyroid drugs over 5 years with positive TRAb. Extracted RNA from PBMCs served as the source of the TCR library. The source material was peripheral blood mononuclear cells (PBMCs), sampled when the disease was refractory, from a patient treated with antithyroid drugs. The receptor's source is a female donor with Graves disease. The chain links TRBV6-5 to TRBJ1-1; D not certain. CDR3 nucleotides: TGTGCCAGCAGTTACTCCGCGCGGCTTGAAGCTTTCTTT. It encodes CASSYSARLEAFF.